This entry concerns a single T cell receptor (beta chain). This sample stems from a study of blood T cell repertoires in COVID-19. There are 13 residues in the CDR3. J gave up 4 bases and V 4 bases, and 3 bases lay outside the gene matches. Germline V lookup: CDR1 GTSNPN, CDR2 SVGIG (reference sequence). How the authors handled the data: Amplification with reference gene primers provided the estimates of nucleated cell counts. Sequencing used immunoSEQ multiplex PCR; TCRdb keeps in-frame clones, though not all of them. V, J and clone size reflect that table, while D and trimming were determined from the DNA. Among some 400,000 clones listed, roughly 80% were seen once.

The clonotype originates from a human donor with acute or convalescent COVID-19. The donor label of this sample is uncertain. This chain links TRBV30 with TRBJ1-2; 10 bases align to TRBD1. Sequenced sample: peripheral blood. CDR3 in amino acids: CAWTTGGLYGYTF. In nucleotides, the CDR3 is TGTGCCTGGACGACAGGGGGCCTCTATGGCTACACCTTC.